The 31 T cell receptor beta chains given below trace back to one sample, sequenced in a study of blood T cell repertoires in COVID-19. The assay was immunoSEQ multiplex PCR, and TCRdb's table has in-frame clones only and misses some. The top ten hold 4.8% of the sample, which has some 110,000 clones, approximately 85% seen once. The sample was peripheral blood. The origin of the receptors is a man aged 55 to 69 with acute or convalescent COVID-19.

The rearrangement links TRBV5-6 to TRBJ1-5, with 8 bases aligning to TRBD1. The germline CDR1 and CDR2 sequences are SGHDT and YYEEEE. V was pared by 4 bases and J by 0 bases, with 6 bases of the junction left unmatched. This CDR3 spans 16 amino acids. In nucleotides, the CDR3 is TGTGCCAGCAGCGCCGGGACAGGCTTTAGCAATCAGCCCCAGCATTTT. Its translation: CASSAGTGFSNQPQHF.

This sequence joins TRBV9 and TRBJ1-1; D may be TRBD1 (6 bases). The germline V gene encodes CDR1 SGDLS and CDR2 YYNGEE. V was pared by 1 base and J by 1 base, with 8 bases between. The CDR3 runs to 14 residues. The CDR3: CASSVSGENTEAFF. The CDR3, as DNA: TGTGCCAGCAGCGTATCAGGGGAGAACACTGAAGCTTTCTTT.

This chain joins TRBV29-1 and TRBJ1-2; D gene uncertain. The CDR3 has 11 amino acids. Trimming left V 3 bases short and J 2 bases short, with 4 bases between. Germline V lookup: CDR1 SQVTM, CDR2 ANQGSEA. CDR3 nucleotides: TGCAGCGTTGACAGAAACTATGGCTACACCTTC. It codes for CSVDRNYGYTF.

The V call is TRBV20-1, the J call TRBJ1-1, with TRBD1 matching over 11 bases. CDR1 and CDR2 (germline): DFQATT, SNEGSKA (reference sequence). CDR3 length: 17 amino acids. Trimming at V came to 3 bases and at J to 4 bases, leaving 13 bases not matched to a gene. The CDR3 DNA sequence: TGCAGTGCTAGTCCGCCCGGACAGGGGGCGCGGAGCACTGAAGCTTTCTTT. Translated: CSASPPGQGARSTEAFF.

V gene TRBV7-2 combines with J gene TRBJ2-3, with D unclear. CDR1 is SGHTA, CDR2 FQGNSA, per germline. The V end lost 0 bases, the J end lost 4 bases, and 5 bases lay between the germline ends. The CDR3 is 13 amino acids. CDR3 loop: CASSLARADTQYF. The CDR3 bases are TGTGCCAGCAGCTTAGCTCGGGCAGATACGCAGTATTTT.

The rearrangement links TRBV5-5 to TRBJ1-3, with 9 bases identical to TRBD1. This CDR3 contains 18 residues. CDR1 and CDR2 (germline): SGHKS, YYEKEE (reference sequence). V lost 4 bases and J lost 4; bases outside the gene matches: 15. CDR3 DNA sequence: TGTGCCAGCAGCGACGACCGGGACAGGGTCGGGGGCGGAAACACCATATATTTT. It yields the protein CASSDDRDRVGGGNTIYF.

V usage is TRBV30 and J usage is TRBJ1-6; D uncertain. The V end was cut by 0 bases, the J end by 2 bases, with 11 bases between. Germline V gives CDR1 GTSNPN, CDR2 SVGIG (reference sequence). The CDR3 length is 16 residues. CDR3 protein: CAWSVRSGPYNSPLHF. DNA for the CDR3: TGTGCCTGGAGTGTCCGGAGCGGACCCTATAATTCACCCCTCCACTTT.

This clone was counted a few times. The germline gene is not matched at one end of the junction; a read error may be the cause. DNA for the CDR3: TGTGCCAGCAATGACCTACAGGGGATGGCTAGCGGGGCCTTTACCAAAAACATTCAGTACTTC. This translates into CASNDLQGMASGAFTKNIQYF. The rearrangement uses TRBV6-4 and TRBJ2-4, with 9 bases matching TRBD2. The CDR3 sequence is 21 residues long. Germline lookup yields CDR1 MRHNA and CDR2 SNTAGT.

This rearrangement joins TRBV30 to TRBJ1-2, with 7 bases fitting TRBD1. The germline gives CDR1 GTSNPN, CDR2 SVGIG (reference sequence). Trimming cost V 3 bases and J 3 bases; bases outside gene matches: 7. The CDR3 covers 14 residues. The CDR3 coding sequence is TGTGCCTGGAGGTTGGCAGGGGGGCACTATGGCTACACCTTC. Amino acid sequence: CAWRLAGGHYGYTF.

The V and J genes are TRBV5-1 and TRBJ1-6; D perhaps matches TRBD1 (6 bases). This CDR3 contains 16 residues. Germline values: CDR1 SGHRS, CDR2 YFSETQ. V lost 4 bases to trimming and J lost 2 bases, with 13 bases between them. The CDR3 nucleotides are TGCGCCAGCAGCCAAATGGGGGCCGCCTATAATTCACCCCTCCACTTT. Its protein is CASSQMGAAYNSPLHF.

The chain employs TRBV29-1 and TRBJ2-3, with D unresolved. Trimming shortened V by 2 bases and J by 2 bases, and 5 bases separated the two germline ends. There are 12 residues in the CDR3. Germline V CDR1 and CDR2: SQVTM, ANQGSEA. The CDR3 loop reads CSVELATDTQYF. CDR3 sequence (DNA): TGCAGCGTTGAACTGGCCACAGATACGCAGTATTTT.

The chain uses TRBV9 and TRBJ2-5; 7 bases match TRBD1. There are 15 residues in the CDR3. J gave up 5 bases and V 0 bases, and 7 bases lay outside the gene matches. Germline V CDR1 and CDR2: SGDLS, YYNGEE. As DNA, the CDR3 is TGTGCCAGCAGCGTAGGGACAGGAGGCGGGGAGACCCAGTACTTC. It encodes CASSVGTGGGETQYF.

This clone was observed a few times. The J gene is TRBJ2-5, the V gene TRBV5-1, with TRBD2 matching over 11 bases. The trim removed 4 bases at V and 1 base at J, leaving 6 bases unmatched. The CDR3 has 16 amino acids. Per germline, CDR1 SGHRS and CDR2 YFSETQ. Here the CDR3 reads CASSPITSGGQETQYF. CDR3 in DNA: TGCGCCAGCAGCCCGATTACTAGCGGGGGCCAAGAGACCCAGTACTTC.

This clone has just one count. The J gene is TRBJ2-7, the V gene TRBV7-2; 8 bases line up with TRBD2. The V and J ends lost 5 bases and 4 bases, in that order; junction bases with no gene match: 13. The CDR3 sequence is 16 residues long. Germline V gene sequence: CDR1 SGHTA, CDR2 FQGNSA. CDR3 bases: TGTGCCAGCAGCGTGGGGCTGGCGGGAGGTCAGTACGAGCAGTACTTC. Translated: CASSVGLAGGQYEQYF.

The chain recombines TRBV5-1 with TRBJ1-2, with TRBD1 identical over 8 bases. In germline, CDR1 is SGHRS, CDR2 YFSETQ. The CDR3 loop spans 15 amino acids. J was trimmed by 6 bases and V by 4 bases; bases with no gene match: 11. Written as DNA, the CDR3 is TGCGCCAGCAGCCAAATTCCGGGGACAGGAGATGGCTACACCTTC. Protein sequence: CASSQIPGTGDGYTF.

This chain joins TRBV19 and TRBJ2-3; tentative D call: TRBD1 (6 bases). Germline V gene sequence: CDR1 LNHDA, CDR2 SQIVND (reference sequence). The germline V and J ends were trimmed by 6 bases and 0 bases, with 10 bases remaining between them. The CDR3 extends over 14 amino acids. In DNA form, the CDR3 reads TGTGCCAGTAGGACAGGTTTTAGCACAGATACGCAGTATTTT. Translation gives CASRTGFSTDTQYF.

The chain links TRBV7-9 to TRBJ1-5, with TRBD1 matching over 10 bases. There are 17 residues in the CDR3. CDR1 is SEHNR and CDR2 is FQNEAQ in the germline V gene (reference sequence). V dropped 5 bases and J dropped 6; count of bases not matched to a gene: 13. CDR3 sequence: CASSDTTGGEMGQPQHF. DNA of the CDR3: TGTGCCAGCAGCGACACGACAGGGGGCGAAATGGGTCAGCCCCAGCATTTT.

The chain couples TRBV5-6 to TRBJ2-7; 13 bases match TRBD2. The ends lost 4 bases at V and 0 bases at J; junction bases unmatched: 10. Germline CDR1 SGHDT, CDR2 YYEEEE. This CDR3 has 18 amino acids. The CDR3 DNA reads TGTGCCAGCAGCGCAACGGGACTAGCGGGGCGACTCTCCTACGAGCAGTACTTC. Translated, it gives CASSATGLAGRLSYEQYF.

The chain uses TRBV18 and TRBJ2-7; TRBD2 agrees at 8 bases. Unmatched junction bases numbered 7, after V lost 0 bases and J lost 0 bases. CDR3 size: 17 residues. Germline CDR1 is KGHSH and CDR2 is LQKENI. The CDR3 spells CASSPPGGGTSSYEQYF. The CDR3 DNA reads TGTGCCAGCTCACCACCAGGAGGCGGGACTAGCTCCTACGAGCAGTACTTC. Full variable domain (missing parts from reference TRBV18 and TRBJ2-7): NAGVMQNPRHLVRRRGQEARLRCSPMKGHSHVYWYRQLPEEGLKFMVYLQKENIIDESGMPKERFSAEFPKEGPSILRIQQVVRGDSAAYFCASSPPGGGTSSYEQYFGPGTRLTVT.

This clone was counted a few times. The chain is built from TRBV13 and TRBJ2-5, with TRBD2 matching 13 bases. CDR3 length equals 16 residues. The germline CDR1 and CDR2 sequences are PRHDT and FYEKMQ (reference sequence). The ends lost 5 bases at V and 1 base at J; junction bases unmatched: 4. CDR3 nucleotide sequence: TGTGCCAGCAGCCCTCGGACTAGCGGGGGCCAAGAGACCCAGTACTTC. Amino acid sequence: CASSPRTSGGQETQYF.

This clone was observed once. The chain employs TRBV5-6 and TRBJ1-4, with TRBD1 matching 8 bases. J was trimmed by 6 bases and V by 3 bases; bases with no gene match: 10. CDR3 size: 16 residues. Germline-derived CDR1 and CDR2 are SGHDT and YYEEEE. The CDR3: CASSSTGQGSHEKLFF. CDR3 DNA: TGTGCCAGCAGCTCAACCGGACAGGGTTCACATGAAAAACTGTTTTTT.

The chain recombines TRBV7-3 with TRBJ2-3; possible D gene TRBD2, 5 bases. V lost 5 bases and J lost 1, with 10 bases in between. Germline CDR1 is SGHTA and CDR2 is FQGTGA. The CDR3 consists of 14 residues. In DNA form, the CDR3 reads TGTGCCAGCAGCACCAACGGGGGCACAGATACGCAGTATTTT. Protein product: CASSTNGGTDTQYF.

This chain uses TRBV2 with TRBJ1-4, with 8 bases identical to TRBD1. This CDR3 is built from 16 residues. The V and J ends lost 6 bases and 13 bases, in that order; junction bases with no gene match: 19. Germline V gene data show CDR1 as SNHLY and CDR2 as FYNNEI. The CDR3 region is CASSLTTGQAAEGLFF. CDR3 coding DNA: TGTGCCAGCAGCCTTACCACGGGACAGGCGGCCGAGGGACTGTTTTTT.

The genes are TRBV12-3 or TRBV12-4 and TRBJ1-5, with 9 bases that match TRBD1. V shed 6 bases and J 9 bases; nucleotides not matched to a gene: 6. This CDR3 comprises 13 residues. The CDR3 bases are TGTGCCAGCAGAATACAGGGGGCTGGGCCCCAGCATTTT. Protein: CASRIQGAGPQHF.

V usage is TRBV7-2 and J usage is TRBJ2-3, with D possibly matching TRBD2 (6 bases). The CDR3 spans 15 residues. The ends were cut back, 1 base at V and 4 bases at J, with 12 bases in the middle. The germline gives CDR1 SGHTA, CDR2 FQGNSA. The CDR3 DNA sequence: TGTGCCAGCAGCTTAGTATGGGGCGGGGCAGATACGCAGTATTTT. Its protein is CASSLVWGGADTQYF.

This chain joins TRBV5-4 and TRBJ2-1; 8 bases are shared with TRBD1. Germline lookup yields CDR1 SGHNT and CDR2 YYREEE (reference sequence). The V gene end was trimmed by 1 base and the J gene end by 4 bases; junction bases not matched to a gene: 7. The CDR3 length is 16 residues. In DNA form, the CDR3 reads TGTGCCAGCAGCTTGAAACAGGGGGGTTCGTACAATGAGCAGTTCTTC. This translates into CASSLKQGGSYNEQFF.

The chain joins TRBV6-5 to TRBJ2-7, with 9 bases lining up with TRBD1. This CDR3 is 14 amino acids long. V lost 5 bases to trimming and J lost 4 bases; unmatched junction nucleotides: 6. CDR1 is MNHEY and CDR2 is SVGAGI in the germline V gene. The CDR3 is CASSMDRGLYEQYF. The CDR3 DNA follows: TGTGCCAGCAGTATGGACAGGGGTCTTTACGAGCAGTACTTC.

The sample holds one count of this clone. The chain recombines TRBV2 with TRBJ1-1; D is uncertain. V shed 7 bases and J shed 1 base, with 13 bases lying between them. Looked up from germline, CDR1 is SNHLY and CDR2 is FYNNEI. This CDR3 is 14 amino acids long. CDR3 bases: TGTGCCAGCATCGAGGGTCGGAAGAACACTGAAGCTTTCTTT. Translated: CASIEGRKNTEAFF.

V gene TRBV5-6 combines with J gene TRBJ2-1; 11 nucleotides align to TRBD1. With V trimmed by 4 bases and J by 2 bases, 8 bases remained unmatched. Germline CDR1 is SGHDT and CDR2 is YYEEEE. The CDR3 runs to 17 residues. The CDR3 region is CASSPPRGQGAYNEQFF. Written as DNA, the CDR3 is TGTGCCAGCAGCCCCCCCCGGGGACAGGGGGCCTACAATGAGCAGTTCTTC.

V and J are TRBV19 and TRBJ1-1; TRBD1 matches 10 bases. Germline V gene sequence: CDR1 LNHDA, CDR2 SQIVND (reference sequence). This CDR3 spans 15 amino acids. V dropped 4 bases and J dropped 1; count of bases not matched to a gene: 3. The DNA for the CDR3 is TGTGCCAGTAGTACGGGGACAGGGGAGAACACTGAAGCTTTCTTT. It encodes CASSTGTGENTEAFF.

The chain is built from TRBV7-8 and TRBJ1-2; 8 bases fit TRBD1. This CDR3 region has 18 residues. The V gene's germline CDR1 is SGHVS and CDR2 FQNEAQ. V shed 2 bases and J 4 bases; nucleotides not matched to a gene: 15. For the CDR3, the DNA is TGTGCCAGCAGCTTAATGGGGACAGGAGCTCTTTCGGGCTATGGCTACACCTTC. This gives the protein CASSLMGTGALSGYGYTF. The full variable domain, in which reference TRBV7-8 and TRBJ1-2 provide the parts outside the CDR3, is GAGVSQSPRYKVAKRGQDVALRCDPISGHVSLFWYQQALGQGPEFLTYFQNEAQLDKSGLPSDRFFAERPEGSVSTLKIQRTQQEDSAVYLCASSLMGTGALSGYGYTFGSGTRLTVV.